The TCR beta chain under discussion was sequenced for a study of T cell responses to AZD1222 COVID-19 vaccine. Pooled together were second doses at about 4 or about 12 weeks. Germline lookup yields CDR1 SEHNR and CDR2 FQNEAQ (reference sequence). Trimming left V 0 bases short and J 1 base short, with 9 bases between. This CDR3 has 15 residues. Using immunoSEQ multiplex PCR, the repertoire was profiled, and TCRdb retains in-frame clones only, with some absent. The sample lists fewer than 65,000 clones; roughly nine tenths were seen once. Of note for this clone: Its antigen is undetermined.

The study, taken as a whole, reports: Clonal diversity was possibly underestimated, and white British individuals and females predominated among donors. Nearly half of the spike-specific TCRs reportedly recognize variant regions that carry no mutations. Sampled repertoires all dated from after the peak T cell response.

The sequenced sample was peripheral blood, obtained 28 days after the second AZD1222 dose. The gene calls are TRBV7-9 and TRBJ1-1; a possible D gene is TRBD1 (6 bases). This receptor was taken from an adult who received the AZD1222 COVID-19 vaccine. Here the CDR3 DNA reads TGTGCCAGCAGCTTAGCGGGGGCCCGGAACACTGAAGCTTTCTTT. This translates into CASSLAGARNTEAFF.